One sample yielded the 30 T cell receptor beta chains listed below, sequenced in a study of OX40 agonist ivuxolimab in advanced cancers. TCRdb's table, derived via immunoSEQ multiplex PCR, lists solely in-frame clones and lacks some. Found here are around 34,000 clones, 80% to 90% of them singletons; the top ten hold around 43%. Sequenced here: CD4+ or CD8+ T cells sorted from blood, sampled in a trial of the OX40 agonist ivuxolimab. All receptors come from an adult with an advanced solid tumor such as melanoma, head and neck, liver or kidney cancer.

Points on this clone: This could be a read error, since a much larger clone is one nucleotide away. The genes are TRBV6-1 and TRBJ2-2, with D hard to call. The CDR3 has 14 amino acids. The V end lost 1 base, the J end lost 2 bases, and 5 bases lay between the germline ends. Germline V lookup: CDR1 MNHNS, CDR2 SASEGT. CDR3 sequence (DNA): TGTGCCAGCAGTGAAGGACCTAACACCGGGGAGCTGTTTTTT. This encodes CASSEGPNTGELFF.

V and J are TRBV13 and TRBJ2-5, with TRBD1 matching 7 bases. This CDR3 is built from 14 residues. Germline loops: CDR1 PRHDT, CDR2 FYEKMQ (reference sequence). V lost 5 bases and J lost 10; bases outside the gene matches: 13. CDR3 in amino acids: CASSLDRAQIDQYF. CDR3 sequence (DNA): TGTGCCAGCAGCCTTGACAGGGCCCAGATTGACCAGTACTTC. The full variable domain, in which reference TRBV13 and TRBJ2-5 provide the parts outside the CDR3, is AAGVIQSPRHLIKEKRETATLKCYPIPRHDTVYWYQQGPGQDPQFLISFYEKMQSDKGSIPDRFSAQQFSDYHSELNMSSLELGDSALYFCASSLDRAQIDQYFGPGTRLLVL.

The rearrangement uses TRBV15 and TRBJ2-1, with 16 bases lining up with TRBD2. Germline V gene sequence: CDR1 LNHNV, CDR2 YYDKDF (reference sequence). The CDR3 totals 22 residues. V gave up 0 bases and J gave up 0 bases; unmatched junction bases: 11. DNA for the CDR3: TGTGCCACCAGCAGAGAGCTTTCACCGGGACTAGCGGGGGGGAGCTCCTACAATGAGCAGTTCTTC. The encoded protein is CATSRELSPGLAGGSSYNEQFF.

The V gene is TRBV4-1, the J gene TRBJ2-5; D possibly matches TRBD1 or TRBD2 (6 bases each). The CDR3 spans 13 residues. V was shortened by 3 bases and J by 4 bases, with 9 bases between the two germline ends. The germline CDR1 and CDR2 sequences are MGHRA and YSYEKL. CDR3 sequence reads: CASSQGGRETQYF. The CDR3 region has the DNA TGCGCCAGCAGCCAGGGGGGCCGAGAGACCCAGTACTTC.

This chain uses TRBV2 with TRBJ2-5; D may be TRBD2 (6 bases). V was cut by 3 bases and J by 1 base, with 15 bases left in between. The CDR3 is 16 amino acids. Germline-derived CDR1 and CDR2 are SNHLY and FYNNEI. The CDR3 here is CASSDFGSGFQETQYF. The CDR3 DNA reads as TGTGCCAGCAGTGATTTTGGTAGCGGATTCCAAGAGACCCAGTACTTC.

The V and J genes are TRBV6-5 and TRBJ1-2; TRBD1 might be the D (6 bases). Per germline, CDR1 MNHEY and CDR2 SVGAGI. The length of the CDR3 is 16 residues. V shed 0 bases and J shed 6 bases, with 17 bases lying between them. CDR3 region: CASSYSNQDRLNGYTF. Here the CDR3 DNA reads TGTGCCAGCAGTTACTCTAACCAGGACAGACTGAATGGCTACACCTTC.

The rearrangement joins TRBV6-5 to TRBJ1-5, with D hard to call. CDR3 length: 11 amino acids. Trimming pared 6 bases from V and 5 bases from J, leaving 5 bases between. From germline, CDR1 is MNHEY and CDR2 SVGAGI. CDR3 sequence reads: CASSRDQPQHF. In DNA form, the CDR3 reads TGTGCCAGCAGCAGAGATCAGCCCCAGCATTTT.

As DNA, the CDR3 is TGTGCCAGCAGTTTGGGGACAGGGGACGAGCAGTACTTC. Its protein is CASSLGTGDEQYF. The chain uses TRBV28 and TRBJ2-7; 10 bases match TRBD1. Germline-derived CDR1 and CDR2 are MDHEN and SYDVKM. The V gene end was trimmed by 3 bases and the J gene end by 5 bases; junction bases not matched to a gene: 1. CDR3 size: 13 residues. Full variable domain (outside the CDR3, taken from reference TRBV28 and TRBJ2-7): DVKVTQSSRYLVKRTGEKVFLECVQDMDHENMFWYRQDPGLGLRLIYFSYDVKMKEKGDIPEGYSVSREKKERFSLILESASTNQTSMYLCASSLGTGDEQYFGPGTRLTVT.

The genes are TRBV6-6 and TRBJ1-6; 7 bases line up with TRBD1. The germline gives CDR1 MNHNY, CDR2 SVGAGI (reference sequence). The ends lost 4 bases at V and 9 bases at J; junction bases unmatched: 9. The CDR3 has 15 residues. CDR3 DNA: TGTGCCAGCAGTTGGGGACAGAATCGAGGTTCACCCCTCCACTTT. Translation: CASSWGQNRGSPLHF.

This chain joins TRBV27 and TRBJ2-7; no clear D. CDR3 length equals 13 residues. V was cut by 3 bases and J by 2 bases, with 8 bases left in between. Germline CDR1 and CDR2: MNHEY and SMNVEV (reference sequence). CDR3 amino acids: CASSFSPAYEQYF. The CDR3 coding sequence is TGTGCCAGCAGTTTCTCGCCAGCCTACGAGCAGTACTTC.

The genes are TRBV6-5 and TRBJ1-2; D unclear. Germline V gives CDR1 MNHEY, CDR2 SVGAGI. V dropped 0 bases and J dropped 4 bases, with 6 bases sitting between them. This CDR3 contains 13 residues. The CDR3 region is CASSYSLLYGYTF. DNA of the CDR3: TGTGCCAGCAGTTACTCGTTACTCTATGGCTACACCTTC.

This clone was detected once. The chain combines TRBV28 with TRBJ1-2, with 7 bases identical to TRBD1. In germline, CDR1 is MDHEN, CDR2 SYDVKM. V was clipped by 3 bases and J by 3 bases; unmatched bases: 10. This CDR3 is built from 16 residues. The CDR3 is CASSFQGGDSHYGYTF. The DNA of the CDR3 is TGTGCCAGCAGTTTCCAAGGGGGGGACAGTCACTATGGCTACACCTTC.

The chain joins TRBV19 to TRBJ2-7; D not resolved. Germline V gene lookup returns CDR1 LNHDA and CDR2 SQIVND (reference sequence). V lost 4 bases and J 4 bases, leaving 11 bases between the germline ends. This CDR3 contains 13 residues. CDR3 protein: CASSTGLGYEQYF. CDR3 bases: TGTGCCAGTAGTACGGGTTTGGGATACGAGCAGTACTTC.

This chain uses TRBV10-3 with TRBJ1-6; D remains unclear. CDR3 size: 15 residues. CDR1 is ENHRY, CDR2 SYGVKD, per germline. The V end was cut by 10 bases, the J end by 7 bases, with 20 bases between. The CDR3 coding sequence is TGTGCCACCCGGCCCGGTTCCGAACGGAATTCACCCCTCCACTTT. Its translation is CATRPGSERNSPLHF.

This rearrangement joins TRBV4-1 to TRBJ1-4, with a weak D call TRBD1 (5 bases). Germline V gene lookup returns CDR1 MGHRA and CDR2 YSYEKL. The CDR3 has 15 residues. The V and J ends lost 0 bases and 6 bases respectively, with 11 bases between them. CDR3 coding DNA: TGCGCCAGCAGCCAAGATCCGGGGCTGGATGAAAAACTGTTTTTT. Its translation: CASSQDPGLDEKLFF.

The chain combines TRBV4-2 with TRBJ1-1; D unresolved. There are 15 residues in the CDR3. Trimming took 4 bases from V and 3 from J, leaving 15 bases between them. Germline CDR1 reads LGHNA; CDR2 reads YNFKEQ. This CDR3 is CASSRLEGMDTEAFF. The CDR3 DNA sequence: TGTGCCAGCAGCCGTCTAGAGGGAATGGACACTGAAGCTTTCTTT.

CDR3 nucleotide sequence: TGTGCCAGCAGCTCCCAGTGGGGGGAAGCTTTCTTT. Translation gives CASSSQWGEAFF. The chain carries TRBV11-2 and TRBJ1-1; D perhaps matches TRBD1 (5 bases). The V gene's germline CDR1 is SGHAT and CDR2 FQNNGV. The V gene lost 4 bases and the J gene lost 8 bases, with 11 bases spanning the gap. The CDR3 has 12 residues.

The J gene is TRBJ1-6, the V gene TRBV30; D is uncertain. CDR1 GTSNPN and CDR2 SVGIG come from the germline V gene (reference sequence). The CDR3 runs 13 residues. The germline V and J ends were trimmed by 3 bases and 3 bases, with 6 bases remaining between them. As DNA, the CDR3 is TGTGCCTGGAGGTCCGTCTATAATTCACCCCTCCACTTT. This gives the protein CAWRSVYNSPLHF.

This clone was detected only once. The rearrangement links TRBV11-2 to TRBJ2-7; D might be TRBD1 or TRBD2, each matching 5 bases. The CDR3 contains 14 residues. In germline, CDR1 is SGHAT, CDR2 FQNNGV. V shed 5 bases and J shed 4 bases, with 15 bases lying between them. CDR3 sequence reads: CASSAPGTHYEQYF. The CDR3 DNA reads TGTGCCAGCAGCGCCCCCGGGACCCATTACGAGCAGTACTTC. Looking up the rest from reference TRBV11-2 and TRBJ2-7 gives the full variable domain: EAGVAQSPRYKIIEKRQSVAFWCNPISGHATLYWYQQILGQGPKLLIQFQNNGVVDDSQLPKDRFSAERLKGVDSTLKIQPAKLEDSAVYLCASSAPGTHYEQYFGPGTRLTVT.

The CDR3 sequence is CASSLDSLNEQFF. The CDR3 DNA reads TGTGCCAGCAGCTTAGACTCCTTAAATGAGCAGTTCTTC. V gene TRBV11-2 combines with J gene TRBJ2-1; D call uncertain. CDR3 length: 13 residues. V was clipped by 0 bases and J by 7 bases, with 7 bases between them. The germline gives CDR1 SGHAT, CDR2 FQNNGV. Full variable domain (remainder filled in from reference TRBV11-2 and TRBJ2-1): EAGVAQSPRYKIIEKRQSVAFWCNPISGHATLYWYQQILGQGPKLLIQFQNNGVVDDSQLPKDRFSAERLKGVDSTLKIQPAKLEDSAVYLCASSLDSLNEQFFGPGTRLTVL.

The chain couples TRBV6-6 to TRBJ1-5; 7 bases align to TRBD1. The germline CDR1 and CDR2 sequences are MNHNY and SVGAGI (reference sequence). This CDR3 contains 15 residues. The ends lost 6 bases at V and 5 bases at J; junction bases unmatched: 10. The CDR3: CASRIQGGIDQPQHF. The DNA of the CDR3 is TGTGCCAGCAGGATTCAGGGGGGAATAGATCAGCCCCAGCATTTT.

The chain combines TRBV27 with TRBJ2-7; tentative D call: TRBD2 (5 bases). The V gene's germline CDR1 is MNHEY and CDR2 SMNVEV (reference sequence). Trimming removed 4 bases from V and 7 bases from J, with 14 bases in between. The CDR3 extends over 13 amino acids. The CDR3 reads CASSSPRTGEQYF. In DNA, the CDR3 is TGTGCCAGCAGTTCCCCTCGGACGGGGGAGCAGTACTTC.

The gene calls are TRBV2 and TRBJ2-1, with D hard to call. Germline-derived CDR1 and CDR2 are SNHLY and FYNNEI. Trimming left V 8 bases short and J 5 bases short, with 16 bases between. This CDR3 has 14 residues. The CDR3 DNA reads TGTGCCAGCCCTAACCTAAAAGTGGACAATGAGCAGTTCTTC. Its protein product is CASPNLKVDNEQFF. Variable domain in full (rest from reference TRBV2 and TRBJ2-1): EPEVTQTPSHQVTQMGQEVILRCVPISNHLYFYWYRQILGQKVEFLVSFYNNEISEKSEIFDDQFSVERPDGSNFTLKIRSTKLEDSAMYFCASPNLKVDNEQFFGPGTRLTVL.

A single count supports this clone. The rearrangement links TRBV5-4 to TRBJ1-1; D not certain. Deletions cut 6 bases from V and 5 bases from J, with 14 bases between. This CDR3 has 13 residues. Germline V gene lookup returns CDR1 SGHNT and CDR2 YYREEE (reference sequence). The CDR3 DNA is TGTGCCAGCAACAAAGAGGGAGGGACTGAAGCTTTCTTT. Translated, it gives CASNKEGGTEAFF.

The genes are TRBV11-2 and TRBJ2-3; TRBD2 might be the D (6 bases). This CDR3 spans 18 amino acids. Germline V CDR1 and CDR2: SGHAT, FQNNGV. V lost 5 bases, J lost 4 bases, and 25 bases lay in between. The CDR3 is CASSLYLATGVIADTQYF. The CDR3 DNA reads TGTGCCAGCAGCCTCTATCTGGCTACGGGGGTGATAGCAGATACGCAGTATTTT. Full variable domain (remainder filled in from reference TRBV11-2 and TRBJ2-3): EAGVAQSPRYKIIEKRQSVAFWCNPISGHATLYWYQQILGQGPKLLIQFQNNGVVDDSQLPKDRFSAERLKGVDSTLKIQPAKLEDSAVYLCASSLYLATGVIADTQYFGPGTRLTVL.

This sequence joins TRBV12-2 and TRBJ2-3. TRBV12-2 is described as a pseudogene. The CDR3 is 15 amino acids. CDR3 sequence: CASRWKFFWTDTQYF. The DNA for the CDR3 is TGTGCAAGTCGCTGGAAATTTTTTTGGACAGATACGCAGTATTTT.

The CDR3 DNA follows: TGTGCCAGCAGCTCGCAACAGGGCTTGGGGGACACTGAAGCTTTCTTT. Translating it yields CASSSQQGLGDTEAFF. This rearrangement joins TRBV7-2 to TRBJ1-1, with a possible D match to TRBD1 (6 bases). Germline CDR1 reads SGHTA; CDR2 reads FQGNSA. V gave up 4 bases and J gave up 3 bases, with 18 bases separating them. This CDR3 has 16 residues.

This chain joins TRBV2 and TRBJ2-7; D is possibly TRBD2 (5 bases). The CDR3 covers 13 residues. V was cut by 9 bases and J by 0 bases, with 12 bases left in between. Germline V gene sequence: CDR1 SNHLY, CDR2 FYNNEI. CDR3 bases: TGTGCCAGTCGGGAAAGTGGCTCCTACGAGCAGTACTTC. It is translated as CASRESGSYEQYF.

The V and J genes are TRBV5-4 and TRBJ2-1; TRBD1 might be the D (6 bases). V lost 0 bases and J 3 bases, leaving 7 bases between the germline ends. Germline V gene sequence: CDR1 SGHNT, CDR2 YYREEE (reference sequence). The CDR3 spans 14 residues. CDR3 sequence: CASSLGDNYNEQFF. The CDR3 DNA reads TGTGCCAGCAGCTTGGGGGACAACTACAATGAGCAGTTCTTC. Filled out from reference TRBV5-4 and TRBJ2-1, the complete variable domain reads ETGVTQSPTHLIKTRGQQVTLRCSSQSGHNTVSWYQQALGQGPQFIFQYYREEENGRGNFPPRFSGLQFPNYSSELNVNALELDDSALYLCASSLGDNYNEQFFGPGTRLTVL.

This clone showed up just a few times. The J gene is TRBJ2-5, the V gene TRBV12-5; tentative D call: TRBD1 (6 bases). Germline CDR1 LGHNT, CDR2 FRNRAP. The CDR3 runs to 13 residues. V was clipped by 5 bases and J by 2 bases, with 9 bases between them. CDR3 bases: TGTGCTAGTGGTCAGGGGAAGCAAGAGACCCAGTACTTC. Its translation: CASGQGKQETQYF.